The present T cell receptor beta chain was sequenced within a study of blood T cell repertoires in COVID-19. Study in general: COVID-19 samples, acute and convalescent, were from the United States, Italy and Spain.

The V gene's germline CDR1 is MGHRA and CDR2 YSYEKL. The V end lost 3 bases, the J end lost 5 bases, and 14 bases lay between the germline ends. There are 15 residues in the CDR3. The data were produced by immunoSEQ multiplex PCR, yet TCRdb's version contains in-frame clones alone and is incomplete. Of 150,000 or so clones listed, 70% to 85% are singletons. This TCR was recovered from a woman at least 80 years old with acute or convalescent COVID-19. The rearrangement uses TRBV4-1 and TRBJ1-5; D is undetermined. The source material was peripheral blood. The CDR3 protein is CASSQNSHSDQPQHF. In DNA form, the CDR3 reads TGCGCCAGCAGCCAGAATTCCCATAGTGATCAGCCCCAGCATTTT.